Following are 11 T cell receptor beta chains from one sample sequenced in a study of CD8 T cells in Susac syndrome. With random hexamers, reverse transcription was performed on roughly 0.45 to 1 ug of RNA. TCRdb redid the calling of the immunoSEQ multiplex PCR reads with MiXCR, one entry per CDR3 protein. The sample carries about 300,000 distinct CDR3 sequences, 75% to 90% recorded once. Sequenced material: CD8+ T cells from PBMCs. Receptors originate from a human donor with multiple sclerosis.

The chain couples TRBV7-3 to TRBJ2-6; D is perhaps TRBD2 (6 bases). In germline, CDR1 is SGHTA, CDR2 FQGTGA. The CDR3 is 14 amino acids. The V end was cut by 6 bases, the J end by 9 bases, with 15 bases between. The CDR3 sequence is CASSPTPRGNVLTF. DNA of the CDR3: TGTGCCAGCAGTCCGACCCCGCGGGGCAACGTCCTGACTTTC.

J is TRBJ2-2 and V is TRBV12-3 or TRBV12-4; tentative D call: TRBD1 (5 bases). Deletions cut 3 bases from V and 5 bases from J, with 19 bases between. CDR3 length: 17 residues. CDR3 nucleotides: TGTGCCAGCAGTTTCAGGGTTCGCGCGGCTGGGACCGGGGAGCTGTTTTTT. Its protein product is CASSFRVRAAGTGELFF.

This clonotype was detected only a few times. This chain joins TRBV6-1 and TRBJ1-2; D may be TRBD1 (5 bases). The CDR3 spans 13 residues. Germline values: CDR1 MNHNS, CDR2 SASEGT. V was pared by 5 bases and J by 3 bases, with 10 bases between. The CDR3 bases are TGTGCCAGCAGTACACAGGCGGACTATGGCTACACCTTC. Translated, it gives CASSTQADYGYTF.

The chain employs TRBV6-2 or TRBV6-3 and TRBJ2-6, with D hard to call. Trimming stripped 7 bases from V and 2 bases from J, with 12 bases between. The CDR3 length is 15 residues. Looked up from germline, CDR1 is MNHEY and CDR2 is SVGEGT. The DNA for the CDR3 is TGTGCCAGCACTTCCCTGAGTACTGGGGCCAACGTCCTGACTTTC. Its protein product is CASTSLSTGANVLTF.

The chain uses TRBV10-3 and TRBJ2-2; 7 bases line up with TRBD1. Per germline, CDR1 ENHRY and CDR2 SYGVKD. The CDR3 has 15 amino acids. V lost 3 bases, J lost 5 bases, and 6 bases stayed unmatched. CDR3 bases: TGTGCCATCAGTGACGGGCAGGGGGTAACCGGGGAGCTGTTTTTT. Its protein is CAISDGQGVTGELFF.

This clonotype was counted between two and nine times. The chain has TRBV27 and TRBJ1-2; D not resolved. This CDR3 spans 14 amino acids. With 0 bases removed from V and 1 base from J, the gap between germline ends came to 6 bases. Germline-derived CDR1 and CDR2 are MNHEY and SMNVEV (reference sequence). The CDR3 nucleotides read TGTGCCAGCAGTTTATCGCCGGGTAACTATGGCTACACCTTC. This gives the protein CASSLSPGNYGYTF.

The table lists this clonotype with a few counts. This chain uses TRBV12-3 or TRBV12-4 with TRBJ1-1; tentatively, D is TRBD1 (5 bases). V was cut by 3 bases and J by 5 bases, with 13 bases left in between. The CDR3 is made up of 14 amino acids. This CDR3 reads CASSFEGKGTEAFF. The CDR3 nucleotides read TGTGCCAGCAGTTTTGAGGGGAAGGGGACTGAAGCTTTCTTT.

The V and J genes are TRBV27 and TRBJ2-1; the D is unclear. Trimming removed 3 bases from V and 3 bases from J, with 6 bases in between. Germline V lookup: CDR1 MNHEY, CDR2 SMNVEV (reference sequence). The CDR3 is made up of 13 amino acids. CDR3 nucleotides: TGTGCCAGCAGTTTGGTCGTCTACAATGAGCAGTTCTTC. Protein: CASSLVVYNEQFF.

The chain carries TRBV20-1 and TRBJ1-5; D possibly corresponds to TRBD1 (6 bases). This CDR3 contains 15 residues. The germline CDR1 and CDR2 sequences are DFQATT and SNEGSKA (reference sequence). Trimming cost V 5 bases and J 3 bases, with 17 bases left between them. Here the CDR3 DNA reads TGCAGTGCTGGGAGGACAGAATCTTTCAATCAGCCCCAGCATTTT. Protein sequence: CSAGRTESFNQPQHF.

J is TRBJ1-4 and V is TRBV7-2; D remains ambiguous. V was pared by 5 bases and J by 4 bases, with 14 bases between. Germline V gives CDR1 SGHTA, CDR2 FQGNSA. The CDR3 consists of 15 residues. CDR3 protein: CASSPWVGNNEKLFF. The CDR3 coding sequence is TGTGCCAGCAGCCCTTGGGTGGGAAATAATGAAAAACTGTTTTTT. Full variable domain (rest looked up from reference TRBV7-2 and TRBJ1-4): GAGVSQSPSNKVTEKGKDVELRCDPISGHTALYWYRQSLGQGLEFLIYFQGNSAPDKSGLPSDRFSAERTGGSVSTLTIQRTQQEDSAVYLCASSPWVGNNEKLFFGSGTQLSVL.

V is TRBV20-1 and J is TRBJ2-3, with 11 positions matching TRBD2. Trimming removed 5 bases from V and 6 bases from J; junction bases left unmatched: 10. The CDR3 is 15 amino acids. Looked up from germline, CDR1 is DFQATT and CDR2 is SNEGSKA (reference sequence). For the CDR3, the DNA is TGCAGTGCTGTCATCGTAGCGGGGGGGCCGGATACGCAGTATTTT. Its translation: CSAVIVAGGPDTQYF.